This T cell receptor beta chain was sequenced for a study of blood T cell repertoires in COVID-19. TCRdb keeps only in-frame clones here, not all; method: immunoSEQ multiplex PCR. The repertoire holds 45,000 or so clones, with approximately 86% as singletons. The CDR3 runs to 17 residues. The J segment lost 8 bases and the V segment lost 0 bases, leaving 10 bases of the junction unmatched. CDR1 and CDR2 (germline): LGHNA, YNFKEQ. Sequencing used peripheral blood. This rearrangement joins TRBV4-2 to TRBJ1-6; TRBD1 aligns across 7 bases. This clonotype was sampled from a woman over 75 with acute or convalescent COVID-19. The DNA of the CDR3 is TGTGCCAGCAGCCAAGATGCAAGGGTCCAGGGGGATTCACCCCTCCACTTT. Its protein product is CASSQDARVQGDSPLHF.